One sample yielded the 26 T cell receptor beta chains listed below, sequenced in a study of long-term antiretroviral therapy in people with HIV. An immunoSEQ assay, version v3.0, was performed at survey level. The assay was immunoSEQ multiplex PCR, and TCRdb's table has in-frame clones only and misses some. There are tens of thousands of clones in the sample; just over 85% occur only once, and 5.3% lies in the top ten. Material: unsorted PBMCs, obtained about 4.3 years after starting antiretroviral therapy. Every receptor here comes from a man younger than 40 with HIV.

V usage is TRBV7-9 and J usage is TRBJ1-1; maybe TRBD1 (6 bases). Looked up from germline, CDR1 is SEHNR and CDR2 is FQNEAQ (reference sequence). The length of the CDR3 is 13 residues. Trimming left V 10 bases short and J 1 base short, with 13 bases between. The CDR3: CATTGTKNTEAFF. CDR3 coding DNA: TGTGCCACGACCGGGACAAAGAACACTGAAGCTTTCTTT. The whole variable domain, remainder taken from reference TRBV7-9 and TRBJ1-1, is DTGVSQNPRHKITKRGQNVTFRCDPISEHNRLYWYRQTLGQGPEFLTYFQNEAQLEKSRLLSDRFSAERPKGSFSTLEIQRTEQGDSAMYLCATTGTKNTEAFFGQGTRLTVV.

The chain is built from TRBV18 and TRBJ1-6; TRBD1 is a possible D gene (5 bases). The germline CDR1 and CDR2 sequences are KGHSH and LQKENI. The CDR3 spans 15 residues. Trimming took off 6 bases at V and 7 bases at J, with 16 bases between the two ends. This CDR3 reads CASSTRGQHNSPLHF. The CDR3 DNA is TGTGCCAGCTCCACCCGGGGCCAGCACAATTCACCCCTCCACTTT.

The gene calls are TRBV6-5 and TRBJ1-4; 7 nucleotides match TRBD1. V dropped 8 bases and J dropped 7; count of bases not matched to a gene: 10. The CDR3 loop spans 14 amino acids. Germline V gene lookup returns CDR1 MNHEY and CDR2 SVGAGI. CDR3 in amino acids: CASSRTGGPEKLFF. The CDR3 nucleotides read TGTGCCAGCTCGCGGACAGGTGGGCCTGAAAAACTGTTTTTT.

V is TRBV4-3 and J is TRBJ2-7, with 7 bases fitting TRBD2. After removal of 4 bases from V and 6 bases from J, the junction contained 15 bases not matched to a gene. The CDR3 contains 16 residues. Looked up from germline, CDR1 is LGHNA and CDR2 is YSLEER. The CDR3 loop is CASSRGMGGAGGEQYF. CDR3 bases: TGCGCCAGCAGCCGCGGTATGGGAGGGGCCGGGGGCGAGCAGTACTTC.

The chain has TRBV5-6 and TRBJ1-5; D gene uncertain. Germline V gene data show CDR1 as SGHDT and CDR2 as YYEEEE. The CDR3 length is 16 residues. V was cut by 6 bases and J by 3 bases, with 19 bases left in between. CDR3 in amino acids: CASITQKEEINQPQHF. CDR3 nucleotides: TGTGCCAGCATCACTCAGAAAGAGGAAATCAATCAGCCCCAGCATTTT. The full variable domain, rest sourced from reference TRBV5-6 and TRBJ1-5, is DAGVTQSPTHLIKTRGQQVTLRCSPKSGHDTVSWYQQALGQGPQFIFQYYEEEERQRGNFPDRFSGHQFPNYSSELNVNALLLGDSALYLCASITQKEEINQPQHFGDGTRLSIL.

The V gene is TRBV7-2, the J gene TRBJ1-3; D may be TRBD1 (5 bases). The V end lost 5 bases, the J end lost 0 bases, and 11 bases lay between the germline ends. The CDR3 is made up of 15 amino acids. CDR1 SGHTA and CDR2 FQGNSA come from the germline V gene. The CDR3 DNA reads TGTGCCAGCAGCCCGGGGGGACCCTCTGGAAACACCATATATTTT. Translation: CASSPGGPSGNTIYF.

J is TRBJ2-5 and V is TRBV7-2; TRBD2 might be the D (6 bases). Germline loops: CDR1 SGHTA, CDR2 FQGNSA. V was cut by 5 bases and J by 3 bases, with 19 bases left in between. This CDR3 contains 16 residues. The CDR3 reads CASSPTRESMEETQYF. CDR3 sequence (DNA): TGTGCCAGCAGCCCTACGCGGGAATCAATGGAAGAGACCCAGTACTTC.

The chain has TRBV27 and TRBJ1-5; D may be TRBD1 (6 bases). The CDR3 totals 16 residues. The germline V gene has CDR1 MNHEY and CDR2 SMNVEV (reference sequence). The V end lost 4 bases, the J end lost 4 bases, and 17 bases lay between the germline ends. This chain's CDR3 is CASSSDRGHLNQPQHF. DNA for the CDR3: TGTGCCAGCAGTTCCGATCGGGGACACTTGAATCAGCCCCAGCATTTT.

The chain combines TRBV6-6 with TRBJ2-7, with TRBD2 as a possible D gene (6 bases). V shed 7 bases and J shed 2 bases, with 12 bases lying between them. The germline V gene has CDR1 MNHNY and CDR2 SVGAGI (reference sequence). The length of the CDR3 is 13 residues. The DNA of the CDR3 is TGTGCCAGCACCCCTGGGGGGACCTACGAGCAGTACTTC. This sequence encodes CASTPGGTYEQYF.

V usage is TRBV30 and J usage is TRBJ1-2; possibly TRBD1 for D (5 bases). Per the germline V gene, CDR1 is GTSNPN and CDR2 is SVGIG (reference sequence). V gave up 5 bases and J gave up 5 bases, with 24 bases separating them. This CDR3 contains 16 residues. The DNA of the CDR3 is TGTGCCTGGTCCTCCCGAGGGGCACCGGAGTTATATGGCTACACCTTC. Protein product: CAWSSRGAPELYGYTF.

The chain joins TRBV6-1 to TRBJ2-2, with D perhaps matching TRBD2 (6 bases). V gave up 10 bases and J gave up 8 bases, with 20 bases separating them. There are 14 residues in the CDR3. CDR1 is MNHNS and CDR2 is SASEGT in the germline V gene. CDR3 region: CATHLGGTEGELFF. In DNA form, the CDR3 reads TGTGCCACCCACCTGGGGGGAACTGAAGGGGAGCTGTTTTTT.

This clone was seen a handful of times. This CDR3 is CASSLGGAEQYF. The CDR3, as DNA: TGTGCCAGCAGCCTGGGGGGTGCCGAGCAGTACTTC. V and J are TRBV7-9 and TRBJ2-7, with D perhaps matching TRBD2 (6 bases). CDR3 length equals 12 residues. V lost 5 bases and J 6 bases, leaving 11 bases between the germline ends. The germline V gene has CDR1 SEHNR and CDR2 FQNEAQ (reference sequence).

The gene calls are TRBV7-8 and TRBJ2-7; D call uncertain. Between the trimmed V and J ends, which lost 5 bases and 5 bases, there was a span of 16 bases. This CDR3 has 14 amino acids. The germline V gene has CDR1 SGHVS and CDR2 FQNEAQ. The CDR3 sequence is CASSLNGVPDEQYF. The CDR3, as DNA: TGTGCCAGCAGCCTCAACGGCGTTCCAGACGAGCAGTACTTC.

The chain employs TRBV27 and TRBJ1-5; D is ambiguous. Germline V CDR1 and CDR2: MNHEY, SMNVEV (reference sequence). This CDR3 contains 14 residues. V was trimmed by 3 bases and J by 6 bases, leaving 12 bases between them. The CDR3: CASSFLGSSQPQHF. The CDR3 DNA follows: TGTGCCAGCAGTTTTTTAGGTTCGTCTCAGCCCCAGCATTTT.

The chain employs TRBV9 and TRBJ2-3; D is perhaps TRBD2 (7 bases). Germline V lookup: CDR1 SGDLS, CDR2 YYNGEE. V was pared by 4 bases and J by 1 base, with 13 bases between. This CDR3 has 15 residues. CDR3 sequence (DNA): TGTGCCAGCAGCCGGGGGGCCGTCGGCACAGATACGCAGTATTTT. This encodes CASSRGAVGTDTQYF.

This chain uses TRBV5-6 with TRBJ2-7; D not certain. From germline, CDR1 is SGHDT and CDR2 YYEEEE. The CDR3 covers 14 residues. Trimming pared 2 bases from V and 0 bases from J, leaving 9 bases between. The CDR3 DNA follows: TGTGCCAGCAGCTTTCTGTTTGTCTCCTACGAGCAGTACTTC. Residues: CASSFLFVSYEQYF.

This chain links TRBV4-1 with TRBJ1-6; TRBD1 is a possible D gene (6 bases). The CDR3 is made up of 15 amino acids. Trimming stripped 1 base from V and 9 bases from J, with 13 bases between. In germline, CDR1 is MGHRA, CDR2 YSYEKL. The CDR3 DNA reads TGCGCCAGCAGCCAAGTGGGCAGGGGAAGTTCACCCCTCCACTTT. Translation gives CASSQVGRGSSPLHF.

The chain carries TRBV12-5 and TRBJ1-5, with D unclear. V lost 7 bases to trimming and J lost 7 bases, with 26 bases between them. The CDR3 covers 17 residues. The germline gives CDR1 LGHNT, CDR2 FRNRAP. This chain's CDR3 is CASVIPGPSVWRQPQHF. The CDR3 region has the DNA TGTGCTAGTGTCATACCCGGGCCCTCAGTTTGGAGGCAGCCCCAGCATTTT.

The V and J genes are TRBV4-2 and TRBJ2-4; a possible D gene is TRBD2 (5 bases). Trimming stripped 1 base from V and 15 bases from J, with 28 bases between. Looked up from germline, CDR1 is LGHNA and CDR2 is YNFKEQ. The CDR3 spans 17 residues. For the CDR3, the DNA is TGTGCCAGCAGCCAAGGCGCCTGGAGTCACGGGAACAGATTGATGTACTTC. Translating gives CASSQGAWSHGNRLMYF.

This rearrangement joins TRBV6-1 to TRBJ2-3, with D hard to call. This CDR3 has 14 amino acids. Trimming pared 1 base from V and 2 bases from J, leaving 7 bases between. Per germline, CDR1 MNHNS and CDR2 SASEGT. CDR3 loop: CASSEVMSTDTQYF. DNA for the CDR3: TGTGCCAGCAGTGAAGTTATGTCCACAGATACGCAGTATTTT.

This chain uses TRBV10-3 with TRBJ1-1; possible D gene TRBD1, 6 bases. Trimming pared 6 bases from V and 6 bases from J, leaving 20 bases between. CDR3 length: 15 amino acids. Germline V gene data show CDR1 as ENHRY and CDR2 as SYGVKD. In nucleotides, the CDR3 is TGTGCCATCAGGGAATATCAGAATGGGGGCCCTGAAGCTTTCTTT. Protein sequence: CAIREYQNGGPEAFF.

The rearrangement uses TRBV9 and TRBJ1-4; 7 nucleotides line up with TRBD1. V lost 3 bases to trimming and J lost 7 bases; unmatched junction nucleotides: 6. Germline assignment: CDR1 SGDLS and CDR2 YYNGEE. The CDR3 consists of 14 residues. The CDR3 sequence: CASSEGAALEKLFF. The CDR3 DNA is TGTGCCAGCAGCGAGGGGGCCGCTCTTGAAAAACTGTTTTTT.

The rearrangement uses TRBV5-4 and TRBJ1-1, with D unresolved. CDR3 length: 11 amino acids. CDR1 SGHNT and CDR2 YYREEE come from the germline V gene (reference sequence). Trimming took 10 bases from V and 6 from J, leaving 13 bases between them. The CDR3 nucleotides are TGTGCCGGAATAACGGCGGCTGAAGCTTTCTTT. It is translated as CAGITAAEAFF.

The chain has TRBV7-9 and TRBJ2-1; the D gene is possibly TRBD2 (6 bases). V lost 0 bases to trimming and J lost 12 bases, with 9 bases between them. The V gene's germline CDR1 is SEHNR and CDR2 FQNEAQ (reference sequence). The CDR3 has 12 residues. CDR3 loop: CASSLARDWQFF. CDR3 nucleotide sequence: TGTGCCAGCAGCTTAGCGAGGGACTGGCAGTTCTTC.

The rearrangement joins TRBV12-5 to TRBJ2-7; D gene ambiguous. V lost 5 bases and J 7 bases, leaving 9 bases between the germline ends. Germline loops: CDR1 LGHNT, CDR2 FRNRAP. The CDR3 has 11 residues. In DNA, the CDR3 is TGTGCTAGTGGTCAGATTTGGGAGCAGTACTTC. Encoded protein: CASGQIWEQYF.

The chain employs TRBV9 and TRBJ2-7; TRBD2 is a possible D gene (6 bases). Germline CDR1 is SGDLS and CDR2 is YYNGEE. The CDR3 spans 14 residues. Trimming shortened V by 4 bases and J by 0 bases, and 11 bases separated the two germline ends. In nucleotides, the CDR3 is TGTGCCAGCAGCTTTAGCGGTATCTCCTACGAGCAGTACTTC. Its translation: CASSFSGISYEQYF.